This record looks at one T cell receptor (beta chain) sequence and its context. The repertoire was sequenced with immunoSEQ multiplex PCR; TCRdb's copy has only in-frame clones and lacks some. The profile shows roughly 120,000 clones, about 87% of them singletons. The germline V gene encodes CDR1 MRHNA and CDR2 SNTAGT. V gave up 0 bases and J gave up 3 bases; unmatched junction bases: 6. The CDR3 contains 16 residues. This sample is part of a study of T cell responses to AZD1222 COVID-19 vaccine. The origin of this receptor is an adult who received the AZD1222 COVID-19 vaccine. The source was peripheral blood, collected 28 days after the second AZD1222 dose. V and J are TRBV6-4 and TRBJ1-1, with TRBD1 identical over 8 bases. CDR3 nucleotides: TGTGCCAGCAGTGACTCTTATCAGGGGGCTGACACTGAAGCTTTCTTT. Protein: CASSDSYQGADTEAFF.